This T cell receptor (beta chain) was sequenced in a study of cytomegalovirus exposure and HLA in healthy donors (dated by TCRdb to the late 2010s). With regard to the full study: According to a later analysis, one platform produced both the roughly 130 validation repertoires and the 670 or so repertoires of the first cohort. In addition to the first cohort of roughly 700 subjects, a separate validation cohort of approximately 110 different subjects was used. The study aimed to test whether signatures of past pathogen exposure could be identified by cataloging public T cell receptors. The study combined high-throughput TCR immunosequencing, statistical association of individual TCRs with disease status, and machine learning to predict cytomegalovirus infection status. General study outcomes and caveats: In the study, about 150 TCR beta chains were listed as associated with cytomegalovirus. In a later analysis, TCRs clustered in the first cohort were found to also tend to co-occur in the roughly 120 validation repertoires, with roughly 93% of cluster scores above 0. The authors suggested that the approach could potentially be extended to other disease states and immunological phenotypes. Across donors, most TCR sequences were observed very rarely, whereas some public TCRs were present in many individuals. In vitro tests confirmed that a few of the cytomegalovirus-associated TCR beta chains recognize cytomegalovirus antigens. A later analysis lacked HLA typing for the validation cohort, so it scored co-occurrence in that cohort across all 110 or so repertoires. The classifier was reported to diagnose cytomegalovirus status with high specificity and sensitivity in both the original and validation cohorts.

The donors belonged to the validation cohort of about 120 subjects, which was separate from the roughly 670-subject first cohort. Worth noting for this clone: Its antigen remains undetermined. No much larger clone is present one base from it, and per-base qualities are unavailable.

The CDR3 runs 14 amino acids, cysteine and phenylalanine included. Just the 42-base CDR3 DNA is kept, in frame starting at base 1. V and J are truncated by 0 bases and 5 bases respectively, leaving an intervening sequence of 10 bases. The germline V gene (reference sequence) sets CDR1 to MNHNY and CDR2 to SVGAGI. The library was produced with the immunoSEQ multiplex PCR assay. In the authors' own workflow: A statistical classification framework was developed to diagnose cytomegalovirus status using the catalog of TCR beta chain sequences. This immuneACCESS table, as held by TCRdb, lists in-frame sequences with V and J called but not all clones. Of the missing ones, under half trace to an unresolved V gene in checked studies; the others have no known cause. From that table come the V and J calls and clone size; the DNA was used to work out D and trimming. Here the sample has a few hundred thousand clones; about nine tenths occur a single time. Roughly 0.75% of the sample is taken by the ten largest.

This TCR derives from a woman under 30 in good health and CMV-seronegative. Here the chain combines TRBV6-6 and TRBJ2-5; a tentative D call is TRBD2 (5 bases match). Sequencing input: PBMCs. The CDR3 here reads CASSYSSSLETQYF. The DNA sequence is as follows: TGTGCCAGCAGTTACTCTTCTAGCCTGGAGACCCAGTACTTC.